The rows below give T cell receptor beta chains drawn from one sample of a study of T cell responses to AZD1222 COVID-19 vaccine. Libraries were prepared by immunoSEQ multiplex PCR; TCRdb keeps only in-frame clonotypes and omits some of them. The sample includes 60,000 to 80,000 clones, roughly 90% seen only once; the top ten take around 5%. Sequencing used peripheral blood, obtained on day 0 of AZD1222 vaccination. The receptor source for this set is an adult in good health. CDR3s include the opening cysteine and the closing phenylalanine or tryptophan. Each record gives: D gene, clone size, V gene, J gene, CDR3 protein, CDR3 DNA. A D gene is named only where the DNA matches it firmly. Rows may omit the clone size; those that give it use once, few, many or a size class.

NA,NA,TRBV7-9,TRBJ1-2,CASSPQGHTNYGYTF,TGTGCCAGCAGCCCTCAGGGGCACACTAATTATGGCTACACCTTC
NA,once,TRBV3-1/TRBV3-2,TRBJ2-7,CASSQGGGSSYEQYF,TGTGCCAGCAGCCAAGGAGGGGGAAGCTCCTACGAGCAGTACTTC
NA,once,TRBV6-2/TRBV6-3,TRBJ1-2,CASSAGAYYGYTF,TGTGCCAGCAGCGCGGGGGCCTACTATGGCTACACCTTC
NA,NA,TRBV12-3/TRBV12-4,TRBJ1-5,CASTLPGANVQHF,TGTGCCAGCACCTTGCCCGGGGCAAATGTCCAGCATTTT
TRBD1,NA,TRBV5-4,TRBJ2-1,CASSTQGAQVDEQFF,TGTGCCAGCAGCACACAGGGGGCGCAGGTCGATGAGCAGTTCTTC
NA,NA,TRBV14,TRBJ2-5,CASSQGRETQYF,TGTGCCAGCAGCCAAGGCCGCGAGACCCAGTACTTC
NA,NA,TRBV12-5,TRBJ1-1,CASGLGRQSNTEAFF,TGTGCTAGTGGTTTGGGCCGACAGTCGAACACTGAAGCTTTCTTT
TRBD2,NA,TRBV10-2,TRBJ2-3,CASRSGEGTDTQYF,TGCGCCAGCAGGAGCGGGGAGGGCACAGATACGCAGTATTTT
NA,NA,TRBV7-6,TRBJ2-7,CASSLASQGLREQYF,TGTGCCAGCAGCTTAGCGTCCCAGGGCCTACGCGAGCAGTACTTC
NA,NA,TRBV6-5,TRBJ1-2,CASSRSEVGALGYTF,TGTGCCAGCAGCCGTTCTGAGGTTGGGGCTCTAGGCTACACCTTC
NA,NA,TRBV27,TRBJ1-2,CASRPTGSYGYTF,TGTGCCAGCAGACCTACAGGGAGCTATGGCTACACCTTC